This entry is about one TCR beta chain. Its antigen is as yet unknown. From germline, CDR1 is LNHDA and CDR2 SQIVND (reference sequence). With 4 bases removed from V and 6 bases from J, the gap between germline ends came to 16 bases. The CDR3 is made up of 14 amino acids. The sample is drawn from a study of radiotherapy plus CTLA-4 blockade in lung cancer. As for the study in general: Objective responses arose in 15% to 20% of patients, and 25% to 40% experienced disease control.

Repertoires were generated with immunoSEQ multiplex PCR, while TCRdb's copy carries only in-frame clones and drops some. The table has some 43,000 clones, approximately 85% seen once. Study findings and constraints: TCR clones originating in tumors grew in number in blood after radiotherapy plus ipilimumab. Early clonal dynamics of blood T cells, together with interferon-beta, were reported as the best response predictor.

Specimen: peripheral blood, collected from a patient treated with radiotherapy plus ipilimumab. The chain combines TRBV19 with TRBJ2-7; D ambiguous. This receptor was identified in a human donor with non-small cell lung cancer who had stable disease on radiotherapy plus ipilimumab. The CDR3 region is CASSRSLGRSEQYF. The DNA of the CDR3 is TGTGCCAGTAGTAGAAGCCTAGGTCGGAGCGAGCAGTACTTC.